This TCR beta chain derives from a study of CD8+CD57+ T cells in acquired aplastic anemia. On the study more broadly: Healthy donor sequencing depth: 9 million to 10.8 million CD4+, under 12 million CD8+ reads.

This clonotype was recorded at least ten times. Its antigen is still unknown. Germline V gene data show CDR1 as LNHDA and CDR2 as SQIVND (reference sequence). CDR3 size: 14 residues. V trimming: 6 bases; J trimming: 9 bases; junction bases outside the gene matches: 10. Broader study findings: Patients and controls shared about 27 CD8+ CDR3 sequences. Between patients and controls, CD8+ Simpson's diversity did not vary significantly.

The TCR beta profiling, which covered VDJ combination and CDR3 sequence, was carried out using genomic DNA as the template. TCRdb re-called the reads with MiXCR, one entry per CDR3 protein. The top ten clones hold almost 8.5% of a sample with under 150,000 distinct CDR3 sequences, 35% to 50% of them seen once. The chain uses TRBV19 and TRBJ2-1; 8 bases match TRBD2. The sequenced sample consisted of sorted CD4+, CD8+, or CD8+CD57+ T cells (not recorded which) from PBMCs. The receptor comes from a human donor in good health, serving as a control. CDR3 region: CASRRGLDIVEQFF. In nucleotides, the CDR3 is TGTGCCAGTAGGAGGGGACTAGATATTGTTGAGCAGTTCTTC.